This TCR beta chain was captured in a study of cytotoxic CD8 clonotypes in ibrutinib-treated CLL. Whole-study context: The group held under twelve relapsed/refractory and under 16 treatment-naive patients, with roughly 17 IGHV unmutated.

The table came from immunoSEQ multiplex PCR; TCRdb's copy has only in-frame clones and leaves some out. In the table there are approximately 60,000 clones, 56% of which are singletons. Germline loops: CDR1 SQVTM, CDR2 ANQGSEA. This CDR3 contains 12 residues. The germline V and J ends were trimmed by 4 bases and 1 base, with 6 bases remaining between them. This chain links TRBV29-1 with TRBJ2-3; either TRBD1 or TRBD2 may supply D (5 bases each). Sequencing used PBMCs, obtained after 24 months of ibrutinib treatment. The receptor's source is a human donor with chronic lymphocytic leukemia. The CDR3: CSVGGGTDTQYF. The CDR3 DNA reads TGCAGCGTTGGAGGGGGCACAGATACGCAGTATTTT.